Following are 16 T cell receptor beta chains from one sample sequenced in a study of blood T cells in healthy people across ages. Then a second PCR, running roughly 7 to 12 cycles, was carried out with a sample-barcoded 5' primer and a J-beta primer mix. TCRdb re-called the 5' RACE reads through MiXCR, storing one row per CDR3 protein. The sample contains roughly 730,000 distinct CDR3 sequences, just over 55% of which appear only once. Specimen: blood. These receptors were taken from a middle-aged man in good health.

There are a few counts of this clonotype. The rearrangement joins TRBV10-3 to TRBJ2-5; 7 bases are a match to TRBD2. Germline V gene lookup returns CDR1 ENHRY and CDR2 SYGVKD. Trimming took 4 bases from V and 2 from J; bases not matched to a gene: 10. The CDR3 covers 16 residues. This chain's CDR3 is CAISGGGLEPQETQYF. The DNA for the CDR3 is TGTGCCATCAGTGGCGGGGGACTGGAGCCTCAAGAGACCCAGTACTTC.

This clonotype was recorded a few times. V is TRBV27 and J is TRBJ2-7, with D perhaps being TRBD1 or TRBD2 (5 bases each). The CDR3 is 15 amino acids. CDR1 and CDR2 (germline): MNHEY, SMNVEV (reference sequence). Trimming cost V 10 bases and J 3 bases, with 22 bases left between them. The CDR3 nucleotides are TGTGCCACCATTAGGTCCCGGGACGGCCTCTACGAGCAGTACTTC. Translating gives CATIRSRDGLYEQYF.

This chain links TRBV20-1 with TRBJ2-5; D might be TRBD2 (6 bases). The CDR3 is made up of 18 amino acids. Germline V CDR1 and CDR2: DFQATT, SNEGSKA (reference sequence). V was clipped by 3 bases and J by 3 bases, with 26 bases between them. The CDR3 DNA sequence: TGCAGTGCTAGGTCTGCGACGGGGCTAGCGAACTTCGAAGAGACCCAGTACTTC. Translating gives CSARSATGLANFEETQYF.

This chain links TRBV7-3 with TRBJ2-6; no clear D gene. Germline loops: CDR1 SGHTA, CDR2 FQGTGA. V lost 2 bases and J lost 3, with 11 bases in between. CDR3 length equals 16 residues. CDR3 region: CASSLSSGVGANVLTF. The CDR3 DNA is TGTGCCAGCAGCTTATCATCTGGGGTTGGGGCCAACGTCCTGACTTTC. Based on the CDR3 plus reference TRBV7-3 and TRBJ2-6, the full variable domain is GAGVSQTPSNKVTEKGKYVELRCDPISGHTALYWYRQSLGQGPEFLIYFQGTGAADDSGLPNDRFFAVRPEGSVSTLKIQRTERGDSAVYLCASSLSSGVGANVLTFGAGSRLTVL.

The rearrangement joins TRBV7-2 to TRBJ2-5; D remains unclear. The DNA end lines up better with TRBJ2-7; the J call may be wrong. This CDR3 is 14 amino acids long. Germline CDR1 and CDR2: SGHTA and FQGNSA. CDR3 DNA: TGTGCCAGCAGCGCCGACGGATCCTATTACGAGCAGTACTTC. It translates to CASSADGSYYEQYF.

The rearrangement uses TRBV7-2 and TRBJ2-1, with 10 bases fitting TRBD2. Per the germline V gene, CDR1 is SGHTA and CDR2 is FQGNSA. The trim removed 6 bases at V and 8 bases at J, leaving 13 bases unmatched. CDR3 length: 16 amino acids. This CDR3 is CASSSLAGVLGHEQFF. The CDR3 DNA sequence: TGTGCCAGCAGTTCCCTAGCGGGGGTGTTAGGCCATGAGCAGTTCTTC.

In its sample, this clonotype was seen a few times. This chain uses TRBV5-4 with TRBJ2-4, with D possibly TRBD2 on 7 matching bases. The ends were cut back, 3 bases at V and 0 bases at J, with 19 bases in the middle. CDR3 length equals 18 residues. Germline V lookup: CDR1 SGHNT, CDR2 YYREEE (reference sequence). The CDR3 DNA follows: TGTGCCAGCAGCTCCGGAGGGGCGGGGGCGCTAGCCAAAAACATTCAGTACTTC. This translates into CASSSGGAGALAKNIQYF.

The chain combines TRBV7-2 with TRBJ2-5, with 7 positions matching TRBD1. The CDR3 covers 14 residues. The V gene end was trimmed by 5 bases and the J gene end by 5 bases; junction bases not matched to a gene: 8. CDR1 SGHTA and CDR2 FQGNSA come from the germline V gene. CDR3 coding DNA: TGTGCCAGCAGCCGGGGACAGCTAGGGGAGACCCAGTACTTC. Translation: CASSRGQLGETQYF. Full variable domain (missing parts from reference TRBV7-2 and TRBJ2-5): GAGVSQSPSNKVTEKGKDVELRCDPISGHTALYWYRQSLGQGLEFLIYFQGNSAPDKSGLPSDRFSAERTGGSVSTLTIQRTQQEDSAVYLCASSRGQLGETQYFGPGTRLLVL.

This clonotype was seen more than once but under ten times. The chain employs TRBV29-1 and TRBJ2-1; 9 bases align to TRBD1. The germline gives CDR1 SQVTM, CDR2 ANQGSEA. V dropped 7 bases and J dropped 5; count of bases not matched to a gene: 6. This CDR3 is 13 amino acids long. The CDR3, as DNA: TGCAGCGCAACGGACAGGGGAAACAATGAGCAGTTCTTC. Protein: CSATDRGNNEQFF.

This chain connects TRBV6-2 or TRBV6-3 to TRBJ1-2, with D possibly being TRBD1 (6 bases). Trimming removed 7 bases at V and 6 bases at J, with 27 bases between. This CDR3 contains 17 residues. Germline values: CDR1 MNHEY, CDR2 SVGEGT. CDR3 sequence: CASTDAWQQGRVDGYTF. The DNA of the CDR3 is TGTGCCAGCACCGATGCCTGGCAACAGGGAAGGGTTGATGGCTACACCTTC.

In this sample, this clonotype turned up many times. CDR3 sequence reads: CASTPPGGGYEQYF. In nucleotides, the CDR3 is TGTGCCAGCACTCCGCCAGGGGGCGGGTACGAGCAGTACTTC. The chain has TRBV5-8 and TRBJ2-7, with 8 positions matching TRBD1. Trimming took 6 bases from V and 4 from J; bases not matched to a gene: 9. Germline CDR1 SGHTS, CDR2 YDEGEE. This CDR3 has 14 residues.

V usage is TRBV29-1 and J usage is TRBJ2-5, with a tentative D call TRBD2 (5 bases). The CDR3 contains 13 residues. CDR1 is SQVTM, CDR2 ANQGSEA, per germline. Trimming took off 4 bases at V and 4 bases at J, with 13 bases between the two ends. The CDR3 DNA reads TGCAGCGTTGGCTTTCGGGATGGAGAGACCCAGTACTTC. The encoded protein is CSVGFRDGETQYF.

At least ten counts were recorded for this clonotype. The J gene is TRBJ2-7, the V gene TRBV29-1; D is uncertain. CDR1 is SQVTM and CDR2 is ANQGSEA in the germline V gene. The CDR3 runs 12 residues. V shed 0 bases and J shed 2 bases, with 5 bases lying between them. The CDR3 DNA reads TGCAGCGTTGAAGACAGAGCCTACGAGCAGTACTTC. It yields the protein CSVEDRAYEQYF.

This clonotype was detected once. This chain connects TRBV29-1 to TRBJ2-7; the match to TRBD2 covers 7 bases. Per the germline V gene, CDR1 is SQVTM and CDR2 is ANQGSEA. The CDR3 has 14 residues. After removal of 1 base from V and 4 bases from J, the junction contained 7 bases not matched to a gene. The DNA of the CDR3 is TGCAGCGTTGAAGCCACTGGCGGGAGTTACGAGCAGTACTTC. Encoded protein: CSVEATGGSYEQYF.

There are a few counts of this clonotype. The V and J genes are TRBV7-2 and TRBJ1-2, with D maybe TRBD1 (6 bases). This CDR3 region has 17 residues. V lost 4 bases, J lost 8 bases, and 26 bases lay in between. CDR1 and CDR2 (germline): SGHTA, FQGNSA. The CDR3 DNA follows: TGTGCCAGCAGCTCTCGTGTGGGGGCGGGCACGGTTAAAGGCTACACCTTC. Amino acid sequence: CASSSRVGAGTVKGYTF.

This chain joins TRBV28 and TRBJ1-2; D remains ambiguous. This CDR3 contains 13 residues. CDR1 MDHEN and CDR2 SYDVKM come from the germline V gene. V lost 6 bases and J lost 3, with 11 bases in between. DNA of the CDR3: TGTGCCAGCAGAGGAGTTCCCTACTATGGCTACACCTTC. Amino acid sequence: CASRGVPYYGYTF.